This TCR beta chain was sequenced for a study of post-analysis software for immune sequencing data. Overall study context: Relapsing-remitting, secondary progressive and progressive-relapsing forms of multiple sclerosis all featured among disease courses.

Trimming took off 5 bases at V and 2 bases at J, with 12 bases between the two ends. From germline, CDR1 is DFQATT and CDR2 SNEGSKA (reference sequence). This CDR3 comprises 13 residues. Note on this clonotype: Its antigen is currently unknown.

Overall study results and limits: Multiple sclerosis patients had significantly lower normalized Chao1 diversity than controls. Analysis by F measure revealed that same-batch samples clustered strongly together. Included in a set of roughly five TRBV segments more frequent in patients than controls were TRBV5-6, TRBV5-1 and TRBV20-1.

Unique molecular identifiers were carried by the TCR beta cDNA libraries. Once roughly 1 to 10 million T cells were used, about half a million cDNA molecules resulted. MiXCR, run by TCRdb on the PCR reads, gives a single entry per CDR3 protein. The data show approximately 570,000 distinct CDR3 sequences, roughly 45% seen once. This TCR was recovered from a girl under 18 with multiple sclerosis. The sequenced material came from blood. The gene calls are TRBV20-1 and TRBJ1-2, with a possible D match to TRBD1 (6 bases). CDR3: CSALTGQNYGYTF. CDR3 sequence (DNA): TGCAGTGCTCTCACAGGGCAAAACTATGGCTACACCTTC.